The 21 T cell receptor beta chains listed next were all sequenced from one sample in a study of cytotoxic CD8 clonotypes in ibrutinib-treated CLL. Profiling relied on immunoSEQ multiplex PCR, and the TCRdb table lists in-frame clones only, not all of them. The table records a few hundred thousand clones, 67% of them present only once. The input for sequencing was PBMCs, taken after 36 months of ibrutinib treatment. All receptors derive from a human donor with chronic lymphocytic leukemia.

CDR3 bases: TGTGCCAGCAGCACAGGGATGAATGAGCAGTTCTTC. Protein product: CASSTGMNEQFF. The chain links TRBV6-4 to TRBJ2-1; TRBD1 is a possible D gene (6 bases). V was trimmed by 6 bases and J by 7 bases, leaving 10 bases between them. Germline-derived CDR1 and CDR2 are MRHNA and SNTAGT. CDR3 length: 12 residues.

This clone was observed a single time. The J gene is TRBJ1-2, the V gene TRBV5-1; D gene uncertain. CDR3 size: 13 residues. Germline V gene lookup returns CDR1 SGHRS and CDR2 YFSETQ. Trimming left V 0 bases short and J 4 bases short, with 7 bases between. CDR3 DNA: TGCGCCAGCAGCTTGGGTGGGATCTATGGCTACACCTTC. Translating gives CASSLGGIYGYTF.

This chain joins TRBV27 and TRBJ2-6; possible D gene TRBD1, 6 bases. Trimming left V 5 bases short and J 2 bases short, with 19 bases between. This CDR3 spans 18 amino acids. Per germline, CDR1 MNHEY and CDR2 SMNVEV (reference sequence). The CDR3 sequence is CASSRTHSTGTGANVLTF. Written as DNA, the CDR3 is TGTGCCAGCAGTCGAACCCATTCTACAGGGACTGGGGCCAACGTCCTGACTTTC.

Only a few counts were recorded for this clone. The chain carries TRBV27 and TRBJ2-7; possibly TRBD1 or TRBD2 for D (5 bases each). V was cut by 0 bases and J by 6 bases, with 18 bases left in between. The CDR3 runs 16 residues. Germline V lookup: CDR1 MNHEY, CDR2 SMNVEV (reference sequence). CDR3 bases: TGTGCCAGCAGTTTATCGGCTTTCGAGGGACGCCCCGAGCAGTACTTC. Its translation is CASSLSAFEGRPEQYF.

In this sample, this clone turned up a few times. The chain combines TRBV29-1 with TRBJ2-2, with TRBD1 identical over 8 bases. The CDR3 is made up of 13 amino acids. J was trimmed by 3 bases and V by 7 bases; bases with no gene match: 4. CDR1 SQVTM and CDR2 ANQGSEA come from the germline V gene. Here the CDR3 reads CSADRGYTGELFF. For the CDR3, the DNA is TGCAGCGCCGACAGGGGTTACACCGGGGAGCTGTTTTTT.

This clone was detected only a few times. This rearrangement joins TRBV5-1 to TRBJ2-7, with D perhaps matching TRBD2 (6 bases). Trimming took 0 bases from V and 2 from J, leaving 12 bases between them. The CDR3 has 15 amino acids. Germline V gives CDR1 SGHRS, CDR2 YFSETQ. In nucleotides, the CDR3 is TGCGCCAGCAGCTTGGGTTCCGGGGGTCCCTACGAGCAGTACTTC. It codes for CASSLGSGGPYEQYF.

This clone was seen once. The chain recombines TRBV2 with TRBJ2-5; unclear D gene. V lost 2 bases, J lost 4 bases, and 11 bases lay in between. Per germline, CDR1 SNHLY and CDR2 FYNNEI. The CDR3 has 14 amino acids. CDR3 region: CASSELGILETQYF. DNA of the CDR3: TGTGCCAGCAGTGAACTGGGGATCTTAGAGACCCAGTACTTC.

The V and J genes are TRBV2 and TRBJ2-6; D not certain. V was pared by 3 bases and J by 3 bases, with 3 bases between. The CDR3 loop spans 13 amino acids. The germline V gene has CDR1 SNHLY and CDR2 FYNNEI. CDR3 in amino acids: CASSDSGANVLTF. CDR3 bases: TGTGCCAGCAGTGACAGTGGGGCCAACGTCCTGACTTTC.

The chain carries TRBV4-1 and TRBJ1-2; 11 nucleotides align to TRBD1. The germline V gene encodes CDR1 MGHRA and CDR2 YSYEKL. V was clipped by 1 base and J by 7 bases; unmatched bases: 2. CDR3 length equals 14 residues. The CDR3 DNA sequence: TGCGCCAGCAGCCAAGTTGGGACAGGGGGTGGCTACACCTTC. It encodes CASSQVGTGGGYTF.

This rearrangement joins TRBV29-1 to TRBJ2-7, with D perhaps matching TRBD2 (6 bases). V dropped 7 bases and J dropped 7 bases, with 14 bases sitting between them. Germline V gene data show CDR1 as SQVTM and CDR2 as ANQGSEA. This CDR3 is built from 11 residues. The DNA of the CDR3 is TGCAGCGCACCAATCCGGGGGGAGCAGTACTTC. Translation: CSAPIRGEQYF.

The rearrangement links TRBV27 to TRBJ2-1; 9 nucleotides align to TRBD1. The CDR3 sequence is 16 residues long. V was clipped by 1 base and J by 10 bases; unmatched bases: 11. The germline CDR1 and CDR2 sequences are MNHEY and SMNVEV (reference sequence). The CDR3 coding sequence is TGTGCCAGCAGTTTATACCTACCGACAGGGGGAGGGGAGCAGTTCTTC. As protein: CASSLYLPTGGGEQFF.

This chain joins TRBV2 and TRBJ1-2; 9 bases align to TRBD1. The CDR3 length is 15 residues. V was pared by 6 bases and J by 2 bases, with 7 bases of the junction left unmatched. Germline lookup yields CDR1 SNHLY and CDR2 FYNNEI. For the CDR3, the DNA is TGTGCCAGCAGGACCGCCGGGACAGGGAACTATGGCTACACCTTC. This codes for CASRTAGTGNYGYTF.

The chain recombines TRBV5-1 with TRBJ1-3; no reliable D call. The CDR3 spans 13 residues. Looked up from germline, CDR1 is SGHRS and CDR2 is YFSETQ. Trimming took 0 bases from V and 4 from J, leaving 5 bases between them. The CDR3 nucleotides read TGCGCCAGCAGCTTGGATGCGGGAAACACCATATATTTT. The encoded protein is CASSLDAGNTIYF.

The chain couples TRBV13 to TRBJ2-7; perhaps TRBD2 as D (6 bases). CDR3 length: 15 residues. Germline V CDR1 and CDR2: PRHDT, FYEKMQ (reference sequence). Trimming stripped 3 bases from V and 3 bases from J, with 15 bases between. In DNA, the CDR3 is TGTGCCAGCAGCTTCAGTTTTGGGACTTTCTACGAGCAGTACTTC. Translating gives CASSFSFGTFYEQYF.

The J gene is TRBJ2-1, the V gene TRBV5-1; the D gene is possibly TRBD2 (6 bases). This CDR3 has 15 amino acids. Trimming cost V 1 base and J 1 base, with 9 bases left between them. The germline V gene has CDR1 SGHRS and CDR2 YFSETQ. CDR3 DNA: TGCGCCAGCAGCTTGCGGGAGCGGTCCTACAATGAGCAGTTCTTC. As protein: CASSLRERSYNEQFF.

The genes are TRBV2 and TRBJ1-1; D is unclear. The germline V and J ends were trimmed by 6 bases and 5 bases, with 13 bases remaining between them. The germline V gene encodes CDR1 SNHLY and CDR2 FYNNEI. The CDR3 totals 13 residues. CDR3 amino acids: CASSLGFGTEAFF. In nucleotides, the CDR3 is TGTGCCAGCAGCTTGGGATTTGGGACTGAAGCTTTCTTT.

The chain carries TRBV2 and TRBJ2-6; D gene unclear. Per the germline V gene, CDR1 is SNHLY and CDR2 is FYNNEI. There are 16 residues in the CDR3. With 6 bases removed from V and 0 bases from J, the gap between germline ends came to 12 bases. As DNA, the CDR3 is TGTGCCAGCAGGGGAAATACCCCCTCTGGGGCCAACGTCCTGACTTTC. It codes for CASRGNTPSGANVLTF.

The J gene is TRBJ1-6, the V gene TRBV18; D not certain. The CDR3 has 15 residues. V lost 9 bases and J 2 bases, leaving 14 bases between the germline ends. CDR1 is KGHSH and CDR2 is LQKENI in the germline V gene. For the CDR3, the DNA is TGTGCCAGTTCAGCAGCTACTCCCTATAATTCACCCCTCCACTTT. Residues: CASSAATPYNSPLHF.

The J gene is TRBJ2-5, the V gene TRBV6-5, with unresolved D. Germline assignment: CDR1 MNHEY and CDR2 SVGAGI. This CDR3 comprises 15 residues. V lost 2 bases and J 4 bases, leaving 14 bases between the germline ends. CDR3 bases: TGTGCCAGCAGTTACACCTTCCGAGTGGGAGAGACCCAGTACTTC. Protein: CASSYTFRVGETQYF.

The CDR3 DNA reads TGTGCCAGCAGCGCTCCAGGGGGCGCGGAGACCCAGTACTTC. The encoded protein is CASSAPGGAETQYF. The rearrangement joins TRBV6-1 to TRBJ2-5; TRBD1 matches at 8 bases. The CDR3 contains 14 residues. Trimming removed 6 bases from V and 5 bases from J; junction bases left unmatched: 8. Germline loops: CDR1 MNHNS, CDR2 SASEGT.

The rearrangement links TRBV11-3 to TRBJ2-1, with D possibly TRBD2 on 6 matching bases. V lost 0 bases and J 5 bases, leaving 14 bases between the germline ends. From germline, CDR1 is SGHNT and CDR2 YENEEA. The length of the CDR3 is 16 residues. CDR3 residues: CASSLDLSGRNNEQFF. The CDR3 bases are TGTGCCAGCAGCTTAGATTTAAGCGGGCGTAACAATGAGCAGTTCTTC.